This section outlines one T cell receptor (beta chain) sequence together with its context. Its antigen is undetermined. The CDR3 consists of 12 residues. V lost 6 bases and J lost 10, with 15 bases in between. The sample comes from a study of blood T cells in healthy people across ages. Using a J-beta primer mix together with a sample-barcoded 5' primer, a second PCR was run for roughly 6 to 11 cycles. TCRdb itself ran the 5' RACE reads through MiXCR, one entry per CDR3 protein. The sample lists some 880,000 distinct CDR3 sequences, roughly 40% occurring once. Overall study findings and caveats: Both higher diversity and more naive CD4+ cells marked long-lived donors when set against aged donors.

This sequence was found in a young man in good health. The sequencing sample was made of blood. This chain joins TRBV12-3 or TRBV12-4 and TRBJ1-1; the D gene is possibly TRBD1 (6 bases). The CDR3 nucleotides are TGTGCCAGCAGCGTTACGAGGGGGGTAGCTTTCTTT. It encodes CASSVTRGVAFF.